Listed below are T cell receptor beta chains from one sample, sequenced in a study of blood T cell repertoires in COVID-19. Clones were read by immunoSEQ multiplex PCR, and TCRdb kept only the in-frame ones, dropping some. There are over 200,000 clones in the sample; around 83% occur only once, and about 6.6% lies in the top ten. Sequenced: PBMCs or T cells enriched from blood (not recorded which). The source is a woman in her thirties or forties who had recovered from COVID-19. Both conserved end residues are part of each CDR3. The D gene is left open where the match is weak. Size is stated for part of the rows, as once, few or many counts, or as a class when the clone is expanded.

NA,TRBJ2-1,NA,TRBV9,TGTGCCAGCACCATCCATAGCTCCTACAATGAGCAGTTCTTC,CASTIHSSYNEQFF
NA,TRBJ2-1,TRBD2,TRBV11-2,TGTGCCAGCAGTCAGCATCTAGCGGGAGTTCGGATTGAGCAGTTCTTC,CASSQHLAGVRIEQFF
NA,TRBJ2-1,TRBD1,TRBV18,TGTGCCAGCTCCCCAATGACAGGGGACAATGAGCAGTTCTTC,CASSPMTGDNEQFF
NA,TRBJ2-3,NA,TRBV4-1,TGCGCCAGCAGCCAAGATACAGTGGGTCGAGATACGCAGTATTTT,CASSQDTVGRDTQYF
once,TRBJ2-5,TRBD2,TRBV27,TGTGCCAGCAGTTCACGGGGGGGGGAAGAGACCCAGTACTTC,CASSSRGGEETQYF
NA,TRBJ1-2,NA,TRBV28,TGTGCCAGCAGTTTAGGCACAGGGAACTATGGCTACACCTTC,CASSLGTGNYGYTF
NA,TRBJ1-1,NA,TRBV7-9,TGTGCCAGCAGCTTAGGCACAGCCCCGACCTTT,CASSLGTAPTF
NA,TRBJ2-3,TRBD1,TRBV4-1,TGCGCCAGCAGCCACGTATACCGGGACAGGGGGCTTACAGATACGCAGTATTTT,CASSHVYRDRGLTDTQYF
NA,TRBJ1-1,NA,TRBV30,TGTGCCTGGAGTGTGGGAGAGGACACTGAAGCTTTCTTT,CAWSVGEDTEAFF
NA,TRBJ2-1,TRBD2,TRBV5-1,TGCGCCAGCAGCTTGCCGGGAGGGCCTATCGATGAGCAGTTCTTC,CASSLPGGPIDEQFF
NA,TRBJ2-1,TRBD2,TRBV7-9,TGTGCCAGCAGCCGCGGACTAGCGGGAATCGATGAGCAGTTCTTC,CASSRGLAGIDEQFF
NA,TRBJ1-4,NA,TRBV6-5,TGTGCCAGCAGGAAAGACGGGAATGAAAAACTGTTTTTT,CASRKDGNEKLFF
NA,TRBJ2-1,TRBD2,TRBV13,TGTGCCAGCAGCTCGCGCGGGGGGTTCACCTACAATGAGCAGTTCTTC,CASSSRGGFTYNEQFF
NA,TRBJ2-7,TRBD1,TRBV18,TGTGCCAGCTCACCACCGCAGGGGGCCCCCTACGAGCAGTACTTC,CASSPPQGAPYEQYF
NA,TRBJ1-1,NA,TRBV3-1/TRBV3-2,TGTGCCAGCAGCCTCAATACGGGGACTGAAGCTTTCTTT,CASSLNTGTEAFF
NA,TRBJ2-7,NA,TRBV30,TGTGCCTGGAGTGCACCCCAGGGATTCTCCTACGAGCAGTACTTC,CAWSAPQGFSYEQYF
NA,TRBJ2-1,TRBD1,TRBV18,TGTGCCAGCTCACCGGCCCAGGGGGCAGCCGATGAGCAGTTCTTC,CASSPAQGAADEQFF
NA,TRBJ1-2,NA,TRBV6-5,TGTGCCACTGTCCGATCCGGGAGGGACGGAAGCTACACCTTC,CATVRSGRDGSYTF
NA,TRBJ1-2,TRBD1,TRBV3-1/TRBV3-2,TGTGCCAGCAGCCCCCGGGACAGGGGCCCCCTCACCTTC,CASSPRDRGPLTF
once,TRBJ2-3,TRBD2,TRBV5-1,TGCGCCAGCAGCTTGGCGGGGTCGGGAGGGCCAGATACGCAGTATTTT,CASSLAGSGGPDTQYF
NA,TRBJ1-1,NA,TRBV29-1,TGCAGCGTTGAATTCCAGGGAGGGAACACTGAAGCTTTCTTT,CSVEFQGGNTEAFF
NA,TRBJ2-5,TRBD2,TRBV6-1,TGTGCCAGCAGTGCCGTGAGGACTAGCGGGAGTAAGGAGACCCAGTACTTC,CASSAVRTSGSKETQYF
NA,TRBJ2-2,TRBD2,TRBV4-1,TGCGCCAGCAGCCAAGATCGGGGCGGGAGGTTAACCGGGGAGCTGTTTTTT,CASSQDRGGRLTGELFF
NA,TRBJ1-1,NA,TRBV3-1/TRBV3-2,TGTGCCAGCAGCCAAGACTTAGGGGAGAACACTGAAGCTTTCTTT,CASSQDLGENTEAFF
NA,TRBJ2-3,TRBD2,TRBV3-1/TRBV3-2,TGTGCCAGCAGCCTAGCGGGTCCTAGCACAGATACGCAGTATTTT,CASSLAGPSTDTQYF
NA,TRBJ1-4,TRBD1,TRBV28,TGTGCCAGCAGTTTACTTACAGGGGTGGTAAAACTGTTTTTT,CASSLLTGVVKLFF
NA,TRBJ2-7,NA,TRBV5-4,TGTGCCAGCAGGGGACATGTAGAGGCCTACGAGCAGTACTTC,CASRGHVEAYEQYF
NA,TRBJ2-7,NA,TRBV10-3,TGTGCCATCAGTGAGTTAGGCCAGGGGAACCACGAGCAGTACTTC,CAISELGQGNHEQYF
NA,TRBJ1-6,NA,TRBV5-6,TGTGCCAGCAGCTTGCAACAGGATAATTCACCCCTCCACTTT,CASSLQQDNSPLHF
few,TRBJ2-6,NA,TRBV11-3,TGTGCCAGCAGCCCTACTCGAGGTAGTCGCTCTGGGGCCAACGTCCTGACTTTC,CASSPTRGSRSGANVLTF
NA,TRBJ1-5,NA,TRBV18,TGTGCCAGCTCACCAGCGGGGGCCGGTGGTCAGCCCCAGCATTTT,CASSPAGAGGQPQHF
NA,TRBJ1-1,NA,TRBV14,TGTGCCAGCAGCCAAAGTCCGGGGAACACTGAAGCTTTCTTT,CASSQSPGNTEAFF
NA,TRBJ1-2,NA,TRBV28,TGTGCCAGCAGTTTATTACAGGGAACAGGCTATGGCTACACCTTC,CASSLLQGTGYGYTF
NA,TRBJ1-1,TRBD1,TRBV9,TGTGCCAGCAGCTCAAGACAGGGGCTACACACTGAAGCTTTCTTT,CASSSRQGLHTEAFF
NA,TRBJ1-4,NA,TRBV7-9,TGTGCCAGCAGACGGGTGGGTGAAAAACTGTTTTTT,CASRRVGEKLFF
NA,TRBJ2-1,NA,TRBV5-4,TGTGCCAGCAGAGCAAAGTCAGGCCCCAATGAGCAGTTCTTC,CASRAKSGPNEQFF
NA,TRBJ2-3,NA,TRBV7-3,TGTGCCAGCAGCTTAACTCTAGCGACTAATACGCAGTATTTT,CASSLTLATNTQYF
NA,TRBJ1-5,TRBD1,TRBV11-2,TGTGCCAGCAGCTCGGACAGGGGTAGCAATCAGCCCCAGCATTTT,CASSSDRGSNQPQHF
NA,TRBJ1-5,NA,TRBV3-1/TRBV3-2,TGTGCCAGCAGCCAGGGCACTAGCAATCAGCCCCAGCATTTT,CASSQGTSNQPQHF
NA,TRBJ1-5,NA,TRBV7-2,TGTGCCAGCAGCTTAGGGGAGTATAGCAATCAGCCCCAGCATTTT,CASSLGEYSNQPQHF
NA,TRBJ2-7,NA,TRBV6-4,TGTGCCAGCAACGACCGGGACTGTTCCTACGAGCAGTACTTC,CASNDRDCSYEQYF
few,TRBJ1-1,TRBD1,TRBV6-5,TGTGCCAGCACTTACCCTGGACAGGGTAAGGCTGAAGCTTTCTTT,CASTYPGQGKAEAFF